Shown below are 8 T cell receptor beta chains from a single sample sequenced in a study of T cell repertoires in aging, cancer and after chemotherapy. A mixed TRB-A/B primer pool amplified rearranged TRB by multiplex touch-down PCR. TCRdb independently ran MiXCR on the multiplex PCR reads; one entry per CDR3 protein. This sample carries 4,000 to 4,500 distinct CDR3 sequences, around 30% of them seen once, and the ten largest clones take under 7%. Peripheral blood genomic DNA, not sorted cells or RNA, was the template. Sequenced sample: blood. These TCRs come from a human donor in good health.

This chain uses TRBV12-3 or TRBV12-4 with TRBJ2-1; D is ambiguous. The CDR3 runs to 12 residues. V was shortened by 6 bases and J by 2 bases, with 5 bases between the two germline ends. DNA of the CDR3: TGTGCCAGCAGGGAGCCCTACAATGAGCAGTTCTTC. Translating gives CASREPYNEQFF.

This clonotype is classed as medium-sized. This chain joins TRBV19 and TRBJ1-6; 12 nucleotides line up with TRBD1. The CDR3 length is 15 residues. Germline trimming cut 5 bases from V and 10 bases from J; bases unmatched to any gene: 6. CDR1 is LNHDA and CDR2 is SQIVND in the germline V gene (reference sequence). DNA for the CDR3: TGTGCCAGTAGTGCAGGGACAGGGGGCTTGTCACCCCTCCACTTT. This translates into CASSAGTGGLSPLHF.

The chain is built from TRBV19 and TRBJ1-4; D is possibly TRBD1 (6 bases). Trimming took 6 bases from V and 8 from J, leaving 16 bases between them. The germline V gene has CDR1 LNHDA and CDR2 SQIVND (reference sequence). The CDR3 covers 14 residues. CDR3 loop: CASSLTGIGEKLFF. DNA of the CDR3: TGTGCCAGTAGCCTCACAGGGATCGGGGAAAAACTGTTTTTT.

This clonotype is classed as medium-sized (0.01 to 0.1%). This chain links TRBV6-5 with TRBJ2-7; perhaps TRBD2 as D (6 bases). Trimming removed 1 base from V and 7 bases from J, with 8 bases in between. The CDR3 is made up of 12 amino acids. The V gene's germline CDR1 is MNHEY and CDR2 SVGAGI. The CDR3 region has the DNA TGTGCCAGCAGTTACTACGGGAGTGAGCAGTACTTC. Translation gives CASSYYGSEQYF.

As for this clonotype: Germline is not matched at one junction end, which may reflect a read error. The J gene is TRBJ1-5, the V gene TRBV30, with 11 positions matching TRBD1. This CDR3 region has 14 residues. CDR1 and CDR2 from the germline V gene are GTSNPN and SVGIG (reference sequence). Written as DNA, the CDR3 is TGTGCCTGGAGTTCCGGGACAGGGGGTCAGCCCCGGCATTTT. Protein: CAWSSGTGGQPRHF.

This clonotype has more than one count but fewer than ten. The CDR3 bases are TGTGCCAGCAGCTTAGCCGAGATTAATTCACCCCTCCACTTT. It codes for CASSLAEINSPLHF. The V gene is TRBV7-6, the J gene TRBJ1-6, with D unclear. The CDR3 has 14 residues. Germline V gene data show CDR1 as SGHVS and CDR2 as FNYEAQ. Trimming took 0 bases from V and 6 from J, leaving 6 bases between them.

In its sample, this clonotype ranks as large. The rearrangement uses TRBV12-3 or TRBV12-4 and TRBJ1-5; TRBD1 is a possible D gene (6 bases). Trimming removed 6 bases from V and 4 bases from J, with 13 bases in between. The CDR3 loop spans 14 amino acids. The CDR3 DNA sequence: TGTGCCAGCAGCCCACAGGGAGATAATCAGCCCCAGCATTTT. Translated, it gives CASSPQGDNQPQHF.

The rearrangement links TRBV6-1 to TRBJ2-1; 9 bases match TRBD1. The CDR3 has 13 residues. Germline CDR1 and CDR2: MNHNS and SASEGT. V gave up 7 bases and J gave up 6 bases; unmatched junction bases: 4. The CDR3 protein is CASTWTGVNEQFF. CDR3 in DNA: TGTGCCAGCACTTGGACAGGGGTCAATGAGCAGTTCTTC.